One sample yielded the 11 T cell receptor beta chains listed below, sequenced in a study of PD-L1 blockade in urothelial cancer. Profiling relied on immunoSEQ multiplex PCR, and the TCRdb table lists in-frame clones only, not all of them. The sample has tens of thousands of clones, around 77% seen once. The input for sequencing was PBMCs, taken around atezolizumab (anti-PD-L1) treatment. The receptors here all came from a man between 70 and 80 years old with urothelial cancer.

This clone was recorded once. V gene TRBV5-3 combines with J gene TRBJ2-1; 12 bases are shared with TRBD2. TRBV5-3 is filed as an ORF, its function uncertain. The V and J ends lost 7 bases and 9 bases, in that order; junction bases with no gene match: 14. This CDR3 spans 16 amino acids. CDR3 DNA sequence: TGTGCCAGAGAGCTAGCGGGGGGGCCATCTGTTAGTGAGCAGTTCTTC. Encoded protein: CARELAGGPSVSEQFF.

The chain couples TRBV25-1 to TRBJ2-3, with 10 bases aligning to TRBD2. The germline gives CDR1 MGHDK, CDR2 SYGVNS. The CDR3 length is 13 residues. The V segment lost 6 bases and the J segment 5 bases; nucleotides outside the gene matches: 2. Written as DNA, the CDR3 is TGTGCCAGCAGAGGGACTAGCGAAGATACGCAGTATTTT. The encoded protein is CASRGTSEDTQYF.

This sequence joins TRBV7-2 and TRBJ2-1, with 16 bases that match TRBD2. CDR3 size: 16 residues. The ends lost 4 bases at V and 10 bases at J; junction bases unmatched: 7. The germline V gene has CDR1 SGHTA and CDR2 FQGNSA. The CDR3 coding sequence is TGTGCCAGCAGCTCCGGGACTAGCGGGAGGGCTAAGGAGCAGTTCTTC. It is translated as CASSSGTSGRAKEQFF. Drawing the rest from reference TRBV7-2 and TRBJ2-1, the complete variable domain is GAGVSQSPSNKVTEKGKDVELRCDPISGHTALYWYRQSLGQGLEFLIYFQGNSAPDKSGLPSDRFSAERTGGSVSTLTIQRTQQEDSAVYLCASSSGTSGRAKEQFFGPGTRLTVL.

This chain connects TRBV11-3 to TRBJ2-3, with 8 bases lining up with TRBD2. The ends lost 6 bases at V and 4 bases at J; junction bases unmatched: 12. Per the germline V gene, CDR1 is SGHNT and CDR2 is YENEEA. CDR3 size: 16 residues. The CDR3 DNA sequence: TGTGCCAGCAGATTAACACGGGGGGGAGGATCAGATACGCAGTATTTT. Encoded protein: CASRLTRGGGSDTQYF.

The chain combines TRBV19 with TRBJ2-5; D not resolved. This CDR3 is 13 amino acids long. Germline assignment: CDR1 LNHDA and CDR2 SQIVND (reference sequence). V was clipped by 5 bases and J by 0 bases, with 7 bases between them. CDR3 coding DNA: TGTGCCAGTAGTGTAAAGCACCAAGAGACCCAGTACTTC. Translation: CASSVKHQETQYF.

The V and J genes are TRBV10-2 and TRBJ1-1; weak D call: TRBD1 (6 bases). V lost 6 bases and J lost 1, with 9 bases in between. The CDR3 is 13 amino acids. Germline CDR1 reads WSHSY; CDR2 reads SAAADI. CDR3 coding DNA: TGCGCCAGCAGGGAGACAGGGAACACTGAAGCTTTCTTT. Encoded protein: CASRETGNTEAFF.

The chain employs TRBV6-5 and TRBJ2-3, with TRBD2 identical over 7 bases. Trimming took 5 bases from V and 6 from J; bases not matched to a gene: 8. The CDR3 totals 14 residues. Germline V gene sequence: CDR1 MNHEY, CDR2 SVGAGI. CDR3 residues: CASSLAGERDTQYF. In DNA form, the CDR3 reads TGTGCCAGCAGTCTGGCGGGAGAAAGGGATACGCAGTATTTT.

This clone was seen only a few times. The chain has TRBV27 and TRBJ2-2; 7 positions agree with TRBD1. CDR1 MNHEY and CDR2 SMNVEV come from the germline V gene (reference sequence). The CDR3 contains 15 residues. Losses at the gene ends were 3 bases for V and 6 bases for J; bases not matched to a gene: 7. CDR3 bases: TGTGCCAGCAGTTTTAGACAGGGTCAGGCCGGGGAGCTGTTTTTT. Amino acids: CASSFRQGQAGELFF.

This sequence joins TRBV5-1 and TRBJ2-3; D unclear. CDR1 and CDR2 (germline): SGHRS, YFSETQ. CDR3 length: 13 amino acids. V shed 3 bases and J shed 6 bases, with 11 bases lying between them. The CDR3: CASSSGAVDTQYF. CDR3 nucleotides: TGCGCCAGCAGCTCGGGTGCCGTGGATACGCAGTATTTT.

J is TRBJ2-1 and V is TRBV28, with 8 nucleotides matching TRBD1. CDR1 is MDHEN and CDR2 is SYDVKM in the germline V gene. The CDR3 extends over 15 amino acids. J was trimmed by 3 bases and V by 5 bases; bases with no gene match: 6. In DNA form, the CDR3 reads TGTGCCAGCAGTATCTCCAGGGGGCTCTACAATGAGCAGTTCTTC. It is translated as CASSISRGLYNEQFF.

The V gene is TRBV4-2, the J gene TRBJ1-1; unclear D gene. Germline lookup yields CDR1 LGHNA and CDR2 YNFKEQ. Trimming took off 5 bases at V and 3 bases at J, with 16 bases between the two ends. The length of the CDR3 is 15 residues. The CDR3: CASSITRTADTEAFF. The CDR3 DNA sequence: TGTGCCAGCAGCATAACCAGGACTGCGGACACTGAAGCTTTCTTT.